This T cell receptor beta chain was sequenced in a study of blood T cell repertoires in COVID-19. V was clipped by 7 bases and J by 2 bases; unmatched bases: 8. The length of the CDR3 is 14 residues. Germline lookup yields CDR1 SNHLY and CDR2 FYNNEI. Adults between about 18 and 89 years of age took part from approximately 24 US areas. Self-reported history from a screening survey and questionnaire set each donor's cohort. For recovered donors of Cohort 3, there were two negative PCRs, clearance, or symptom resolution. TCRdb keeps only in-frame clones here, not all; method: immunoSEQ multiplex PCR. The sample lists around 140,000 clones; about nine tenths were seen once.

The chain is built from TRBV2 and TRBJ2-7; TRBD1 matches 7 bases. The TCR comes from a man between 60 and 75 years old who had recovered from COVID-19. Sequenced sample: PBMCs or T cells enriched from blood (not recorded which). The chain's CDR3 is CASTPGQAPYEQYF. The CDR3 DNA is TGTGCCAGCACCCCCGGACAGGCACCCTACGAGCAGTACTTC.